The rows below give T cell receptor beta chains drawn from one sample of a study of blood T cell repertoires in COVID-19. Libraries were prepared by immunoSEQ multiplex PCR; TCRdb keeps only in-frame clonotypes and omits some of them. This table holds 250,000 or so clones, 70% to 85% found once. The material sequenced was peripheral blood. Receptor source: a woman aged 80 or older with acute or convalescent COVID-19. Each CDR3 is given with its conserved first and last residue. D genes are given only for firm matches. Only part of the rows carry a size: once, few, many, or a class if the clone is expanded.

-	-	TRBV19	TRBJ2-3	TGTGCCAGTAGTCCGGTCCACACAGATACGCAGTATTTT	CASSPVHTDTQYF
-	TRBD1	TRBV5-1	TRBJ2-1	TGCGCCAGCAGCTTGGAATGGGACAGGGGGCTGGGTGAGCAGTTCTTC	CASSLEWDRGLGEQFF
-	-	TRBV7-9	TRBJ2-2	TGTGCCAGCCGGCCCTTCAGGGGCCCCGACACCGGGGAGCTGTTTTTT	CASRPFRGPDTGELFF
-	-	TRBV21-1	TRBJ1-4	TGTGCCAGCAGGGAAGTCGGAGAGAAGGATGAAAAACTGTTTTTT	CASREVGEKDEKLFF
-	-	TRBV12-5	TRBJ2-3	TGTGCTAGTGGCTCTAATTCACCCCGGGACTCAACTAAGTATTTT	CASGSNSPRDSTKYF
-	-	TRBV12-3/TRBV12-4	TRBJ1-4	TGTGCCAGCAGTGGCCAGTTGAATGAAAAACTGTTTTTT	CASSGQLNEKLFF
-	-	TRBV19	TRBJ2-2	TGTGCCAGTAGTATATCGGGAATAAACACCGGGGAGCTGTTTTTT	CASSISGINTGELFF
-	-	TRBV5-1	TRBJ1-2	TGCGCCAGCAGCCCGGCCTCAGGGGTTCACTATGGCTACACCTTC	CASSPASGVHYGYTF
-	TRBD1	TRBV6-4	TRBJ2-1	TGTGCCAGCTTCCTACAGGGGTCCTACAATGAGCAGTTCTTC	CASFLQGSYNEQFF
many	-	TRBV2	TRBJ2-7	TGTGCCAGCAATTCGGACAAATCCTACGAGCAGTACTTC	CASNSDKSYEQYF
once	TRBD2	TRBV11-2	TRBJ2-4	TGTGCCAGCAGCTTACGACTAGCGGGAGTTTACAACATTCAGTACTTC	CASSLRLAGVYNIQYF
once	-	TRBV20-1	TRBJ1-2	TGCAGTGCTAGTTCGGGTCAGCGATCCAACTATGGCTACACCTTC	CSASSGQRSNYGYTF
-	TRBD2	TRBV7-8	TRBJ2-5	TGTGCCAGCAGCTTAGCAGGACTAGCGCTGGGGACCCAGTACTTC	CASSLAGLALGTQYF
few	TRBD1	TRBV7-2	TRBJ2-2	TGTGCCAGCAGCGGCCAGGGACAGGGGTTGACCGGGGAGCTGTTTTTT	CASSGQGQGLTGELFF
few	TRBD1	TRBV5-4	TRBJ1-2	TGTGCCAGCAGCTCGGGACAGTCTAACTATGGCTACACCTTC	CASSSGQSNYGYTF
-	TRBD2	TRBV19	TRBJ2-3	TGTGCCAGTAGTAAAACACGTCAGGGAGGGCCGGGTAGGACAGATACGCAGTATTTT	CASSKTRQGGPGRTDTQYF
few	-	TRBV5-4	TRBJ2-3	TGTGCCAGCAGCCTGCCTTCGACCCCGGGTACGCAGTATTTT	CASSLPSTPGTQYF
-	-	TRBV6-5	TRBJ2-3	TGTGCCAGCAGGCAAGGAGGCTCCCCACAGTATTTT	CASRQGGSPQYF
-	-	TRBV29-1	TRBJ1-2	TGCAGCGTTGAATATTTGGACAGAAGCTACACCTTC	CSVEYLDRSYTF
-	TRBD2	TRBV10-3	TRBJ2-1	TGTGCCATCAGTAAAACTAGCGGGAGTTACAATGAGCAGTTCTTC	CAISKTSGSYNEQFF
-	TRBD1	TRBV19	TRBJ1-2	TGTGCCAGTAGTATATGGGACAGGGACTATGGCTACACCTTC	CASSIWDRDYGYTF
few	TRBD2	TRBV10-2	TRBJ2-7	TGCGCCAGCAGTGCAGCGGGAGGGGGTTACGAGCAGTACTTC	CASSAAGGGYEQYF
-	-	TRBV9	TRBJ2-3	TGTGCCAGCAGCGTAGGGAGGGGGGGGCTATATACGCAGTATTTT	CASSVGRGGLYTQYF
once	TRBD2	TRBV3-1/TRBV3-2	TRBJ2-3	TGTGCCAGCAGCCAAAGGCGCGCCGCGGGGGGATATACGCAGTATTTT	CASSQRRAAGGYTQYF
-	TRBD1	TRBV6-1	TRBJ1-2	TGTGCCAGCAGTGACCGAGGGACAGTTATTTATGGCTACACCTTC	CASSDRGTVIYGYTF
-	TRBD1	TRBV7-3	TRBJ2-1	TGTGCCAGCAGCTCCGGGACAGGGGTACACAATGAGCAGTTCTTC	CASSSGTGVHNEQFF
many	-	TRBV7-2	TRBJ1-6	TGTGCCAGCAGCTCGGGGTCACCCCTCCACTTT	CASSSGSPLHF
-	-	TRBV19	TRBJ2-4	TGTGCCAGTAGTATGGGGGGATTGGGCAAAAACATTCAGTACTTC	CASSMGGLGKNIQYF
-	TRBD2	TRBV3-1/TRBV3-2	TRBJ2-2	TGTGCCAGCAGCCCATGGGGGGGTACCGGGGAGCTGTTTTTT	CASSPWGGTGELFF
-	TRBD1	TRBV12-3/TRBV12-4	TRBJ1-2	TGTGCCAGCAGCCCGACAGGGCTCGGCTACACCTTC	CASSPTGLGYTF
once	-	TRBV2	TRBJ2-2	TGTGCCAGCAGCCTTGTAGGGAGTAGTTCGAACACCGGGGAGCTGTTTTTT	CASSLVGSSSNTGELFF
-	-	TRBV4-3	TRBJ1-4	TGCGCCAGCAGCCAAGATCGGAGTGTGGGTGGTGAAAAACTGTTTTTT	CASSQDRSVGGEKLFF
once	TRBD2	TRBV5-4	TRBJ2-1	TGTGCCAGCAGCCTATCACTAGCGGTTGGGAATGAGCAGTTCTTC	CASSLSLAVGNEQFF
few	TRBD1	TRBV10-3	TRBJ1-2	TGTGCCACTACAGGGGATTCCTATGGCTACACCTTC	CATTGDSYGYTF
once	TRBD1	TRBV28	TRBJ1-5	TGTGCCAGCAGTCCCCAGACAGGGTTGGGGCAGCCCCAGCATTTT	CASSPQTGLGQPQHF